The next 20 T cell receptor beta chains were all read from a single sample in a study of glioma-infiltrating T cells after dendritic cell vaccination. Time point given: after dendritic cell vaccination, including at tumor progression/relapse. The table came from immunoSEQ multiplex PCR; TCRdb's copy has only in-frame clones and leaves some out. The repertoire holds some 78,000 clones, with about 85% as singletons. The sequenced sample was blood, obtained after dendritic cell vaccination. Every receptor here comes from a human donor with glioblastoma.

This clone showed up just once. The chain joins TRBV11-2 to TRBJ2-7; D may be TRBD1 (5 bases). CDR1 is SGHAT, CDR2 FQNNGV, per germline. The CDR3 length is 15 residues. V dropped 5 bases and J dropped 0 bases, with 14 bases sitting between them. CDR3 nucleotides: TGTGCCAGCAGCCCCGCTAGGGGTAGCTCCTACGAGCAGTACTTC. Amino acids: CASSPARGSSYEQYF. The full variable domain, with the rest looked up from reference TRBV11-2 and TRBJ2-7, is EAGVAQSPRYKIIEKRQSVAFWCNPISGHATLYWYQQILGQGPKLLIQFQNNGVVDDSQLPKDRFSAERLKGVDSTLKIQPAKLEDSAVYLCASSPARGSSYEQYFGPGTRLTVT.

The chain joins TRBV5-4 to TRBJ2-4; possibly TRBD1 for D (6 bases). Germline CDR1 reads SGHNT; CDR2 reads YYREEE (reference sequence). CDR3 length: 16 residues. Trimming shortened V by 4 bases and J by 0 bases, and 14 bases separated the two germline ends. CDR3 DNA sequence: TGTGCCAGCAGCCCTGGGACACGGCTAGCCAAAAACATTCAGTACTTC. Its translation: CASSPGTRLAKNIQYF.

This clone appeared a single time. The chain is built from TRBV19 and TRBJ2-1; the match to TRBD2 covers 8 bases. Germline values: CDR1 LNHDA, CDR2 SQIVND (reference sequence). Germline trimming cut 7 bases from V and 4 bases from J; bases unmatched to any gene: 9. The CDR3 is 15 residues long. The CDR3 DNA sequence: TGTGCCAGTACGGATGATGGCGGGAGGTACAATGAGCAGTTCTTC. Its protein is CASTDDGGRYNEQFF. Full variable domain (missing parts from reference TRBV19 and TRBJ2-1): DGGITQSPKYLFRKEGQNVTLSCEQNLNHDAMYWYRQDPGQGLRLIYYSQIVNDFQKGDIAEGYSVSREKKESFPLTVTSAQKNPTAFYLCASTDDGGRYNEQFFGPGTRLTVL.

This clone was detected only once. This chain uses TRBV18 with TRBJ2-7, with 11 bases aligning to TRBD1. Germline lookup yields CDR1 KGHSH and CDR2 LQKENI. V gave up 5 bases and J gave up 6 bases; unmatched junction bases: 9. CDR3 size: 15 residues. CDR3 amino acids: CASSSDRGRGAEQYF. In nucleotides, the CDR3 is TGTGCCAGCTCATCGGACAGGGGGCGCGGGGCCGAGCAGTACTTC.

The chain is built from TRBV6-7 and TRBJ1-4; no firm D call. TRBV6-7 has ORF status, its function being uncertain. The CDR3 spans 10 residues. V lost 7 bases to trimming and J lost 5 bases, with 2 bases between them. CDR3 in DNA: TGTGCCAGCACGAATGAAAAACTGTTTTTT. Translation gives CASTNEKLFF.

This sequence joins TRBV7-3 and TRBJ1-1; 8 bases align to TRBD1. The CDR3 has 13 residues. Per the germline V gene, CDR1 is SGHTA and CDR2 is FQGTGA. J was trimmed by 4 bases and V by 5 bases; bases with no gene match: 3. In DNA, the CDR3 is TGTGCCAGCAGCGGAACAGGGGGCACTGAAGCTTTCTTT. It translates to CASSGTGGTEAFF.

V and J are TRBV10-3 and TRBJ1-1; a possible D gene is TRBD1 (6 bases). The CDR3 sequence is 13 residues long. In germline, CDR1 is ENHRY, CDR2 SYGVKD. V gave up 6 bases and J gave up 1 base, with 9 bases separating them. For the CDR3, the DNA is TGTGCCATCAGGACAGGACCGAACACTGAAGCTTTCTTT. It is translated as CAIRTGPNTEAFF.

The J gene is TRBJ1-5, the V gene TRBV15, with a tentative D call TRBD1 (5 bases). V lost 0 bases and J lost 6, with 27 bases in between. This CDR3 is built from 20 residues. From germline, CDR1 is LNHNV and CDR2 YYDKDF (reference sequence). CDR3 sequence (DNA): TGTGCCACCAGCAGAGATGGGAGTGGGACCAGGACGAGCGGGGGTCAGCCCCAGCATTTT. It codes for CATSRDGSGTRTSGGQPQHF.

The CDR3: CASSRGTSENIQYF. CDR3 coding DNA: TGTGCCAGCAGCCGCGGGACTAGCGAAAACATTCAGTACTTC. The gene calls are TRBV7-2 and TRBJ2-4, with 10 bases that match TRBD2. V trimming: 5 bases; J trimming: 5 bases; junction bases outside the gene matches: 3. In germline, CDR1 is SGHTA, CDR2 FQGNSA. CDR3 length equals 14 residues.

This chain uses TRBV6-1 with TRBJ2-5, with TRBD2 matching over 15 bases. This CDR3 contains 15 residues. Germline V gene lookup returns CDR1 MNHNS and CDR2 SASEGT. J gave up 2 bases and V 8 bases, and 3 bases lay outside the gene matches. CDR3 in amino acids: CASRTSGGGQETQYF. The CDR3 bases are TGTGCCAGCCGGACTAGCGGGGGGGGGCAAGAGACCCAGTACTTC.

The rearrangement joins TRBV18 to TRBJ2-7, with TRBD1 matching 8 bases. Germline values: CDR1 KGHSH, CDR2 LQKENI. This CDR3 region has 15 residues. Trimming took 4 bases from V and 4 from J; bases not matched to a gene: 9. CDR3 region: CASSLGQGPGYEQYF. The CDR3 DNA reads TGTGCCAGCTCACTTGGACAGGGACCAGGATACGAGCAGTACTTC. Full variable domain (remainder filled in from reference TRBV18 and TRBJ2-7): NAGVMQNPRHLVRRRGQEARLRCSPMKGHSHVYWYRQLPEEGLKFMVYLQKENIIDESGMPKERFSAEFPKEGPSILRIQQVVRGDSAAYFCASSLGQGPGYEQYFGPGTRLTVT.

The chain joins TRBV11-2 to TRBJ1-2; D remains unclear. This CDR3 comprises 13 residues. The germline gives CDR1 SGHAT, CDR2 FQNNGV. Trimming cost V 5 bases and J 2 bases, with 9 bases left between them. The CDR3 nucleotides read TGTGCCAGCAGCCCCTCGGGGAACTATGGCTACACCTTC. Protein sequence: CASSPSGNYGYTF.

This sequence joins TRBV18 and TRBJ2-5; D remains unclear. Looked up from germline, CDR1 is KGHSH and CDR2 is LQKENI. This CDR3 has 13 residues. Trimming shortened V by 3 bases and J by 1 base, and 6 bases separated the two germline ends. The CDR3 protein is CASSPALQETQYF. CDR3 bases: TGTGCCAGCTCACCCGCGCTCCAAGAGACCCAGTACTTC.

This clone showed up just once. The V and J genes are TRBV9 and TRBJ2-1, with a possible D match to TRBD1 (6 bases). Germline V gene sequence: CDR1 SGDLS, CDR2 YYNGEE. The CDR3 contains 17 residues. V was cut by 2 bases and J by 5 bases, with 20 bases left in between. CDR3 nucleotides: TGTGCCAGCAGCGTTGTCGACAGGACGCAAGAAAACAATGAGCAGTTCTTC. It codes for CASSVVDRTQENNEQFF.

CDR3 bases: TGTGCCAGCAGTTTCAGGGCCGTCGTGACTGAAGCTTTCTTT. The encoded protein is CASSFRAVVTEAFF. The chain employs TRBV13 and TRBJ1-1, with a possible D match to TRBD1 (5 bases). The germline gives CDR1 PRHDT, CDR2 FYEKMQ (reference sequence). There are 14 residues in the CDR3. The V and J ends lost 6 bases and 5 bases respectively, with 16 bases between them.

The V gene is TRBV5-6, the J gene TRBJ2-3; 8 bases agree with TRBD2. Trimming took 5 bases from V and 1 from J; bases not matched to a gene: 3. The length of the CDR3 is 14 residues. Per the germline V gene, CDR1 is SGHDT and CDR2 is YYEEEE. DNA for the CDR3: TGTGCCAGCAGTCAACTAGCGGGCACAGATACGCAGTATTTT. This translates into CASSQLAGTDTQYF.

The chain carries TRBV11-2 and TRBJ2-2; TRBD2 is a possible D gene (5 bases). CDR3 size: 16 residues. The germline V gene encodes CDR1 SGHAT and CDR2 FQNNGV. Trimming pared 3 bases from V and 3 bases from J, leaving 14 bases between. The DNA for the CDR3 is TGTGCCAGCAGCTTTCCCTGGACTGGGGACACCGGGGAGCTGTTTTTT. Protein product: CASSFPWTGDTGELFF.

This clone has a single count. The genes are TRBV27 and TRBJ2-3; 11 bases map to TRBD2. Looked up from germline, CDR1 is MNHEY and CDR2 is SMNVEV (reference sequence). J was trimmed by 6 bases and V by 3 bases; bases with no gene match: 8. This CDR3 spans 16 amino acids. This CDR3 reads CASSLVAGGPLDTQYF. CDR3 DNA sequence: TGTGCCAGCAGTTTGGTAGCGGGAGGGCCCCTGGATACGCAGTATTTT.

CDR3 sequence (DNA): TGCGCCAGCAGCGGGAGGGAGACCCAGTACTTC. Translation: CASSGRETQYF. The V and J genes are TRBV5-1 and TRBJ2-5, with a weak D call TRBD2 (6 bases). CDR3 length equals 11 residues. V gave up 4 bases and J gave up 5 bases, with 6 bases separating them. In germline, CDR1 is SGHRS, CDR2 YFSETQ.

The chain links TRBV7-9 to TRBJ2-3; perhaps TRBD2 as D (7 bases). CDR1 SEHNR and CDR2 FQNEAQ come from the germline V gene (reference sequence). This CDR3 region has 19 residues. V was clipped by 2 bases and J by 1 base, with 22 bases between them. The CDR3 DNA reads as TGTGCCAGCAGCTTATGGGGGGGGGCTTCCCTGGTTGGCACAGATACGCAGTATTTT. This sequence encodes CASSLWGGASLVGTDTQYF.